The rows below give T cell receptor beta chains drawn from one sample of a study of T-cell memory formation after mild COVID-19. TCRdb fed the 5' RACE reads into MiXCR, producing one record per CDR3 protein. Of fewer than 600,000 distinct CDR3 sequences in the sample, about a fifth were seen once. Material: PBMCs or a T cell subset sorted from them (not recorded which). The receptors derive from an adult woman who had mild COVID-19 (a few samples of this study predate the infection). Cell type and time point are not known. CDR3s include the opening cysteine and the closing phenylalanine or tryptophan. A D gene is named only where the DNA matches it firmly. Only some rows state a clone size, as once, few, many or a class for expanded clones.

d_gene	v_gene	abundance	j_gene	CDR3nt	CDR3aa
TRBD2	TRBV4-2	few	TRBJ2-3	TGTGCCAGCAGCCAAGCCCCTTGGCTAGCGGGAGTGGGTACAGATACGCAGTATTTT	CASSQAPWLAGVGTDTQYF
.	TRBV19	.	TRBJ1-5	TGTGCCAGTAGTAGGTCCGGGAATCAGCCCCAGCATTTT	CASSRSGNQPQHF
.	TRBV6-6	many	TRBJ2-3	TGTGCCAGCAGTTATTCAGACCCAGCAGATACGCAGTATTTT	CASSYSDPADTQYF
TRBD2	TRBV6-5	many	TRBJ2-2	TGTGCCAGCAGTCGAAGGGTTCCTCTAGCGGCGAACACCGGGGAGCTGTTTTTT	CASSRRVPLAANTGELFF
.	TRBV11-1	.	TRBJ1-2	TGTGCCAGCAGCCAGGGACACAGAGATGGCTACACCTTC	CASSQGHRDGYTF
.	TRBV6-5	few	TRBJ2-3	TGTGCCAGCAGTCTTAGGACAGGAGGGGATACGCAGTATTTT	CASSLRTGGDTQYF
.	TRBV24-1	few	TRBJ2-1	TGTGCCACCAGTGGAAACGTTAATGAGCAGTTCTTC	CATSGNVNEQFF
TRBD1	TRBV6-5	few	TRBJ1-6	TGTGCCAGCAGTTACACGGGACAGGGTAATTCACCCCTCCACTTT	CASSYTGQGNSPLHF
.	TRBV7-8	.	TRBJ1-1	TGTGCCAGCAGCCCCGGTGGGACCCCAACTGAAGCTTTCTTT	CASSPGGTPTEAFF
.	TRBV10-3	few	TRBJ1-4	TGTGCCATCAGTGAAGGGGGGGCTTCCAATGAAAAACTGTTTTTT	CAISEGGASNEKLFF
.	TRBV5-1	few	TRBJ2-2	TGCGCCAGCAGATCTCCGTTTATCGGGACCGGGGAGCTGTTTTTT	CASRSPFIGTGELFF